The clone carrying this T cell receptor (beta chain) has only a few counts. The target antigen is unknown. The length of the CDR3 is 14 residues. CDR1 and CDR2 (germline): MNHEY, SVGAGI. V gave up 5 bases and J gave up 7 bases; unmatched junction bases: 2. Vbeta (60) and Jbeta (13) primers were used in the PCR. Here immunoSEQ multiplex PCR was the method, and the copy in TCRdb shows in-frame clones only, minus some. The data hold around 100,000 clones, with approximately 85% observed a single time. This entry is derived from a study of cytomegalovirus exposure and HLA in healthy donors. Findings and limits, study-wide: Links to common viral pathogens appeared, in a later analysis, for several of the most significant clusters. According to the study, roughly 160 TCR beta chains were cytomegalovirus-associated. According to an earlier analysis, most TCR beta V segments yielded productive rearrangements about 87% or about 30% of the time. An analysis was carried out later, and it reportedly showed fewer N-insertions in an Asian-associated ancestry cluster than the roughly 700-donor mean.

The gene calls are TRBV6-5 and TRBJ2-2, with TRBD2 identical over 12 bases. The sample was PBMCs. The receptor was derived from a man aged 40-55 years in good health and CMV-seropositive. DNA for the CDR3: TGTGCCAGCAGTACGGGACTAGCGGGCGGGGAGCTGTTTTTT. It specifies CASSTGLAGGELFF.